Listed here is a single TCR beta chain. CDR3 length equals 14 residues. Per the germline V gene, CDR1 is LGHDT and CDR2 is YNNKEL (reference sequence). Trimming left V 1 base short and J 4 bases short, with 10 bases between. This sample stems from a study of blood T cell repertoires in COVID-19. Produced via immunoSEQ multiplex PCR; TCRdb's table is partial and in-frame only. This sample has roughly 250,000 clones, with under 85% found just once. The rearrangement links TRBV3-1 (or the pseudogene TRBV3-2) to TRBJ1-2; D is possibly TRBD1 (5 bases). The sample was peripheral blood. The source of this sequence is a human donor in a cohort sampled during active COVID-19. The CDR3 loop reads CASSQGGRLYGYTF. The CDR3 DNA is TGTGCCAGCAGCCAAGGGGGCAGGCTCTATGGCTACACCTTC.